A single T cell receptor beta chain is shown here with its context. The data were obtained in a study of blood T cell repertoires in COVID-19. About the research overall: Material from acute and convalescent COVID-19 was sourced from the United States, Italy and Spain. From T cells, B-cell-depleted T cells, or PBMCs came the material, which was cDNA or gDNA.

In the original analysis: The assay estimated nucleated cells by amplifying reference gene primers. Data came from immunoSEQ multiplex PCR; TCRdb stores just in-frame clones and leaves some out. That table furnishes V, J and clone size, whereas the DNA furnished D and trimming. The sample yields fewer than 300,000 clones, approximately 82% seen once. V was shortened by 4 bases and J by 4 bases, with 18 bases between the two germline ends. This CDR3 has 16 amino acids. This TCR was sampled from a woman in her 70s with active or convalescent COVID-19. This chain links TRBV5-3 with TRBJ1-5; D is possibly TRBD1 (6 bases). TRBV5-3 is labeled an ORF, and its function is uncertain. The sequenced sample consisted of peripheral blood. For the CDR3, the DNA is TGTGCCAGAAGCACAAACAGGGCTATGTATAATCAGCCCCAGCATTTT. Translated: CARSTNRAMYNQPQHF.